The TCR beta chain described here comes from a study of neurological immune-mediated disorders. 5'RACE generated cDNA with 10-nucleotide random UMIs. Every sequencing run returned over 160 million TCR-beta sequences, which were derived from 15-18 subjects. TCRdb reprocessed the 5' RACE reads via MiXCR and lists one record per CDR3 protein. The sample records more than 70,000 distinct CDR3 sequences, about a tenth being singletons. Unsorted libraries were derived from 2 million PBMCs stored at -80 C. Study-wide results and caveats: CDR3 amino acid sequences of expanded clones were not shared across subjects, a result suggesting private repertoires in all groups.

V dropped 4 bases and J dropped 1 base, with 10 bases sitting between them. This CDR3 has 14 residues. The germline V gene encodes CDR1 SGHVS and CDR2 FNYEAQ. Notes on this clonotype: What it binds is not known. A much larger clone lies a single base off, so this may be a read error. No conserved phenylalanine or tryptophan ends this CDR3, so it is likely a read error.

This sequence joins TRBV7-6 and TRBJ2-5; unclear D gene. The receptor was isolated from a man aged 35-49 years in good health. The specimen sequenced was PBMCs. Written as DNA, the CDR3 is TGTGCCAGCAGCTCCTATGGGCTCCAAGAGACCCAGTACTAC. The encoded protein is CASSSYGLQETQYY.